This TCR beta chain emerged from a study of blood T cell repertoires in COVID-19. The CDR3 runs 16 residues. Between the trimmed V and J ends, which lost 6 bases and 3 bases, there was a span of 20 bases. Looked up from germline, CDR1 is MNHEY and CDR2 is SMNVEV (reference sequence). Original methodology: Amplification of reference gene primers was used by the study to estimate nucleated cell counts. Data came from immunoSEQ multiplex PCR; TCRdb stores just in-frame clones and leaves some out. That table supplies the V and J calls and clone size; D and trimming were determined from the DNA. The sample comprises more than 95,000 clones, approximately 81% of which are singletons, and around 5.9% rests with the top ten. This clone is a singleton in its sample.

This TCR derives from a man between 60 and 75 years old with acute or convalescent COVID-19. Sequencing was done on a sample of peripheral blood. The chain is built from TRBV27 and TRBJ1-2; D unresolved. The DNA for the CDR3 is TGTGCCAGCAGACCCTTGGAGGCCCCGGTTGACTATGGCTACACCTTC. Protein sequence: CASRPLEAPVDYGYTF.